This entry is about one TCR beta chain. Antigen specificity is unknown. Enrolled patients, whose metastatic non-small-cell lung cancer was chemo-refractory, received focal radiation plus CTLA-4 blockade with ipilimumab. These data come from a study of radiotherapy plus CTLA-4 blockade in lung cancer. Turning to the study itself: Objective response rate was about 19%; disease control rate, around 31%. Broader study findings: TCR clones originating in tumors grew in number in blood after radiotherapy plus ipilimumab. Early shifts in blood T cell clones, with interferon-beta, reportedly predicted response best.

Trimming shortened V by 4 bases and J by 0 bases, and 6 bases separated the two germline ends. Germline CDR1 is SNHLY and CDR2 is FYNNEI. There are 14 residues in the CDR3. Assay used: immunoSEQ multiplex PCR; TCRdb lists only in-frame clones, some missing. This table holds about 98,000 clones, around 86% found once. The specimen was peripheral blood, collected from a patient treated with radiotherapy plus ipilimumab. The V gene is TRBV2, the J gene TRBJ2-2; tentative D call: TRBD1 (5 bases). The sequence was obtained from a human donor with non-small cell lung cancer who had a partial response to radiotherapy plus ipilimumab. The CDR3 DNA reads TGTGCCAGCAGTGCGACAGCGAACACCGGGGAGCTGTTTTTT. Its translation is CASSATANTGELFF. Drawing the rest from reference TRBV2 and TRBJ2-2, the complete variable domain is EPEVTQTPSHQVTQMGQEVILRCVPISNHLYFYWYRQILGQKVEFLVSFYNNEISEKSEIFDDQFSVERPDGSNFTLKIRSTKLEDSAMYFCASSATANTGELFFGEGSRLTVL.